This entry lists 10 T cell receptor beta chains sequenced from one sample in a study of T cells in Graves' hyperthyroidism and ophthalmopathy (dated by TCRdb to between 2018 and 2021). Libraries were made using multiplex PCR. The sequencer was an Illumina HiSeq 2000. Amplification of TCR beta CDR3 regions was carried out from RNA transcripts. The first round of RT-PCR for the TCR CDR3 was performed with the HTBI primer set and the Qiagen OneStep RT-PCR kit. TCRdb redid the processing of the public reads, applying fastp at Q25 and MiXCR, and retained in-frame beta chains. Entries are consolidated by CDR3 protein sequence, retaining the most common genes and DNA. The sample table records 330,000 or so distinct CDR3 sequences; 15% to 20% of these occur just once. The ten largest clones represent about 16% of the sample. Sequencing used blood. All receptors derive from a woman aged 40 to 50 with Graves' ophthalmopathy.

The CDR3 loop reads CASSVEGDRGSYEQYF. The CDR3 coding sequence is TGTGCCAGCAGCGTAGAAGGGGACAGGGGGTCCTACGAGCAGTACTTC. V and J are TRBV9 and TRBJ2-7; 11 bases match TRBD1. V shed 0 bases, J shed 1 base, and the junction held 3 bases outside the gene matches. This CDR3 is built from 16 residues. CDR1 is SGDLS, CDR2 YYNGEE, per germline. The entire variable domain, with the rest obtained from reference TRBV9 and TRBJ2-7, is as follows: DSGVTQTPKHLITATGQRVTLRCSPRSGDLSVYWYQQSLDQGLQFLIQYYNGEERAKGNILERFSAQQFPDLHSELNLSSLELGDSALYFCASSVEGDRGSYEQYFGPGTRLTVT.

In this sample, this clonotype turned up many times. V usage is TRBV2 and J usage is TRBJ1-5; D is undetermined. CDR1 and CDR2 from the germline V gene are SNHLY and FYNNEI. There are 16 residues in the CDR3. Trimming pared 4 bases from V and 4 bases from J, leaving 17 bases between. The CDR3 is CASSVSRASANQPQHF. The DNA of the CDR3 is TGTGCCAGCAGTGTGAGCCGAGCTTCAGCAAATCAGCCCCAGCATTTT.

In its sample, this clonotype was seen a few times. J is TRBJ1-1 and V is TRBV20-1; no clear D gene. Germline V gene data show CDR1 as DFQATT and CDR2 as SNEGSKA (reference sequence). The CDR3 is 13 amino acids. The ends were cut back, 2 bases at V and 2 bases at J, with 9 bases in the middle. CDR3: CSARYKANTEAFF. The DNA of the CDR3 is TGCAGTGCTAGATACAAAGCTAACACTGAAGCTTTCTTT.

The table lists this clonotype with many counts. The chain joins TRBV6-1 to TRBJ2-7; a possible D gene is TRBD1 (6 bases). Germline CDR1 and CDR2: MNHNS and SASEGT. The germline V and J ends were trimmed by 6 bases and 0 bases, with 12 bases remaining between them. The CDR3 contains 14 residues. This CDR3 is CASSPLDSSYEQYF. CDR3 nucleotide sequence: TGTGCCAGCAGCCCCCTGGACAGCTCCTACGAGCAGTACTTC.

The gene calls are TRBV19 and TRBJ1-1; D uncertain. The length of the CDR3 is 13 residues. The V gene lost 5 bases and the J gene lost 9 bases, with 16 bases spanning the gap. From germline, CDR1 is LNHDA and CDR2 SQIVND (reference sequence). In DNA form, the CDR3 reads TGTGCCAGTAGTCGGGTCGGAGGCTCAAAAGCTTTCTTT. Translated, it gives CASSRVGGSKAFF. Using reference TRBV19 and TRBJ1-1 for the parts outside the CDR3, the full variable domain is DGGITQSPKYLFRKEGQNVTLSCEQNLNHDAMYWYRQDPGQGLRLIYYSQIVNDFQKGDIAEGYSVSREKKESFPLTVTSAQKNPTAFYLCASSRVGGSKAFFGQGTRLTVV.

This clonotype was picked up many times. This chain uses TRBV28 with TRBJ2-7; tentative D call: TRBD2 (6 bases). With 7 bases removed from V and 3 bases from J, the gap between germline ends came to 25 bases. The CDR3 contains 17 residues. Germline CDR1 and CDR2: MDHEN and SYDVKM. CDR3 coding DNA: TGTGCCAGCACCGAAAGCGGGTTGGGAGGTGGGCACTACGAGCAGTACTTC. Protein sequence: CASTESGLGGGHYEQYF. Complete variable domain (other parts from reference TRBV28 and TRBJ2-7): DVKVTQSSRYLVKRTGEKVFLECVQDMDHENMFWYRQDPGLGLRLIYFSYDVKMKEKGDIPEGYSVSREKKERFSLILESASTNQTSMYLCASTESGLGGGHYEQYFGPGTRLTVT.

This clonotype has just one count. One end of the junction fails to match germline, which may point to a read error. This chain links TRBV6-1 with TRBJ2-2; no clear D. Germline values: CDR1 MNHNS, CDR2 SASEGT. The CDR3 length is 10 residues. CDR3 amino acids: CASGDGELFF. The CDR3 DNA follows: TGTGCCAGCGGTGACGGGGAGCTGTTTTTT.

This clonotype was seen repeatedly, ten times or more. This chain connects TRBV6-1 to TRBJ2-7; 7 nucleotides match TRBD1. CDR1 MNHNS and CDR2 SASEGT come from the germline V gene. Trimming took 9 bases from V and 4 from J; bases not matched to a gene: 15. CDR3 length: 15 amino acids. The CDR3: CASRESGQVFYEQYF. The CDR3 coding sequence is TGTGCCAGTAGGGAATCCGGACAGGTCTTTTACGAGCAGTACTTC.

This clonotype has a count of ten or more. The DNA of the CDR3 is TGTGCCAGTAGTCAATGGCAGGGGGACCAGCCCCAGCATTTT. Its translation: CASSQWQGDQPQHF. The chain carries TRBV19 and TRBJ1-5, with 7 nucleotides matching TRBD1. The germline gives CDR1 LNHDA, CDR2 SQIVND (reference sequence). The CDR3 is 14 residues long. V was pared by 5 bases and J by 7 bases, with 8 bases of the junction left unmatched.

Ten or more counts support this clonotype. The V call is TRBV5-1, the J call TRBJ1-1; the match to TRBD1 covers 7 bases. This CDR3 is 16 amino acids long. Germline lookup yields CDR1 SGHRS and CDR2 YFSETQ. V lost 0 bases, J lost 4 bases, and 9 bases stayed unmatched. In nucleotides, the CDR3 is TGCGCCAGCAGCTTGGGACGAGCAGGGGGTATCACTGAAGCTTTCTTT. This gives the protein CASSLGRAGGITEAFF.